These 15 T cell receptor beta chains were all obtained from the same sample, sequenced in a study of blood T cell repertoires in COVID-19. The assay was immunoSEQ multiplex PCR, and TCRdb's table has in-frame clones only and misses some. Found here are tens of thousands of clones, approximately 72% of them singletons; the top ten hold approximately 7%. Sequencing input: peripheral blood. These receptors were collected from a man in his fifties with COVID-19, enrolled during active disease.

The table lists this clone with a count of one. The genes are TRBV6-2 or TRBV6-3 and TRBJ1-2; D uncertain. CDR3 length equals 15 residues. Germline V CDR1 and CDR2: MNHEY, SVGEGT. V was cut by 2 bases and J by 4 bases, with 14 bases left in between. CDR3 in amino acids: CASSYPWEGLYGYTF. As DNA, the CDR3 is TGTGCCAGCAGTTACCCCTGGGAGGGCCTCTATGGCTACACCTTC.

DNA of the CDR3: TGTGCCAGCAGCTTGGCCGGGCTGGCGGGTTTTTCCTACGAGCAGTACTTC. Translating gives CASSLAGLAGFSYEQYF. This chain joins TRBV5-4 and TRBJ2-7, with D possibly being TRBD2 (5 bases). This CDR3 region has 17 residues. The germline V gene encodes CDR1 SGHNT and CDR2 YYREEE (reference sequence). Trimming pared 0 bases from V and 1 base from J, leaving 17 bases between.

The V call is TRBV27, the J call TRBJ2-1; 14 bases align to TRBD2. Germline assignment: CDR1 MNHEY and CDR2 SMNVEV (reference sequence). The junction had 13 bases not matched to a gene; V was cut back by 2 bases and J by 7 bases. The CDR3 totals 19 residues. Here the CDR3 DNA reads TGTGCCAGCAGTTTAAGACTAGCGGGAGGGTTTGCCTCTCGGAATGAGCAGTTCTTC. It is translated as CASSLRLAGGFASRNEQFF.

J is TRBJ1-1 and V is TRBV19; the match to TRBD1 covers 9 bases. Germline V lookup: CDR1 LNHDA, CDR2 SQIVND (reference sequence). With V trimmed by 10 bases and J by 1 base, 4 bases remained unmatched. CDR3 size: 13 residues. The CDR3 sequence: CATQDRGNTEAFF. DNA of the CDR3: TGTGCCACCCAGGACAGGGGGAACACTGAAGCTTTCTTT.

The genes are TRBV28 and TRBJ1-2; TRBD1 aligns across 10 bases. V was clipped by 6 bases and J by 7 bases; unmatched bases: 8. In germline, CDR1 is MDHEN, CDR2 SYDVKM. There are 14 residues in the CDR3. In DNA, the CDR3 is TGTGCCAGCAGGGGTGGACAGGGGGTAGGTGGCTACACCTTC. Amino acid sequence: CASRGGQGVGGYTF.

As for this clone: The sample has other DNA sequences that encode this CDR3 too. The V call is TRBV7-9, the J call TRBJ1-1, with D possibly TRBD1 on 5 matching bases. V was clipped by 5 bases and J by 0 bases, with 10 bases between them. The CDR3 is 14 amino acids. In germline, CDR1 is SEHNR, CDR2 FQNEAQ (reference sequence). The CDR3 is CASSLRQMNTEAFF. The CDR3 coding sequence is TGTGCCAGCAGCCTCCGACAGATGAACACTGAAGCTTTCTTT.

This clone appeared a few times. The chain joins TRBV3-1 (or the pseudogene TRBV3-2) to TRBJ1-6; 7 bases fit TRBD1. After removal of 2 bases from V and 8 bases from J, the junction contained 3 bases not matched to a gene. Germline loops: CDR1 LGHDT, CDR2 YNNKEL (reference sequence). This CDR3 spans 14 amino acids. CDR3 bases: TGTGCCAGCAGCCAACAGGGGGGAGATTCACCCCTCCACTTT. This translates into CASSQQGGDSPLHF.

The chain carries TRBV12-3 or TRBV12-4 and TRBJ1-1; 7 bases align to TRBD1. V gave up 8 bases and J gave up 7 bases; unmatched junction bases: 10. The CDR3 has 13 amino acids. The CDR3 DNA reads as TGTGCCAGCTCCTTCGTCGACAGGGATGAAGCTTTCTTT. Translating it yields CASSFVDRDEAFF.

The rearrangement uses TRBV6-1 and TRBJ2-1; 7 nucleotides match TRBD1. Trimming removed 4 bases from V and 7 bases from J; junction bases left unmatched: 13. The CDR3 spans 16 residues. Germline CDR1 MNHNS, CDR2 SASEGT. The CDR3 loop reads CASSAKPGQQRNEQFF. The CDR3 nucleotides read TGTGCCAGCAGTGCAAAACCGGGACAGCAAAGGAATGAGCAGTTCTTC.

In DNA form, the CDR3 reads TGTGCCAGCAGTTCACAGGGTAATGGCTACACCTTC. Its translation is CASSSQGNGYTF. This chain uses TRBV6-5 with TRBJ1-2; TRBD1 is a possible D gene (6 bases). V was cut by 4 bases and J by 6 bases, with 9 bases left in between. The V gene's germline CDR1 is MNHEY and CDR2 SVGAGI. The CDR3 consists of 12 residues.

The CDR3 DNA follows: TGTGCCACCAGTGATCTTACAACCGGCTACACCTTC. Its protein is CATSDLTTGYTF. This chain connects TRBV24-1 to TRBJ1-2; D not resolved. The CDR3 covers 12 residues. Germline CDR1 is KGHDR and CDR2 is SFDVKD. Between the trimmed V and J ends, which lost 3 bases and 8 bases, there was a span of 9 bases.

The rearrangement joins TRBV12-3 or TRBV12-4 to TRBJ1-2; possible D gene TRBD1, 5 bases. Trimming pared 5 bases from V and 6 bases from J, leaving 10 bases between. This CDR3 is 12 amino acids long. The CDR3 region has the DNA TGTGCCAGCAGTGGAGCAGGGAATGGCTACACCTTC. It encodes CASSGAGNGYTF.

This clone was seen more than once but under ten times. The chain joins TRBV4-1 to TRBJ1-4; 10 bases are a match to TRBD1. With V trimmed by 4 bases and J by 7 bases, 12 bases remained unmatched. The CDR3 is made up of 17 amino acids. Per germline, CDR1 MGHRA and CDR2 YSYEKL. CDR3 nucleotides: TGCGCCAGCAGCCCTAACCCCTCCGGGACAGGGGTTGAAAAACTGTTTTTT. Protein: CASSPNPSGTGVEKLFF.

This clone was observed once. The chain is built from TRBV10-1 and TRBJ1-6; possibly TRBD1 for D (5 bases). Germline loops: CDR1 WNHNN, CDR2 SYGVQD (reference sequence). CDR3 length: 15 amino acids. V was clipped by 0 bases and J by 7 bases, with 10 bases between them. As DNA, the CDR3 is TGCGCCAGCAGTGAGTCTTCAGGGTGGAATTCACCCCTCCACTTT. Residues: CASSESSGWNSPLHF.

The rearrangement uses TRBV12-3 or TRBV12-4 and TRBJ1-1; D call uncertain. The CDR3 has 12 residues. The germline V and J ends were trimmed by 8 bases and 4 bases, with 11 bases remaining between them. CDR3 in DNA: TGTGCCAGCTCTTTGGAGGGCACTGAAGCTTTCTTT. The encoded protein is CASSLEGTEAFF.